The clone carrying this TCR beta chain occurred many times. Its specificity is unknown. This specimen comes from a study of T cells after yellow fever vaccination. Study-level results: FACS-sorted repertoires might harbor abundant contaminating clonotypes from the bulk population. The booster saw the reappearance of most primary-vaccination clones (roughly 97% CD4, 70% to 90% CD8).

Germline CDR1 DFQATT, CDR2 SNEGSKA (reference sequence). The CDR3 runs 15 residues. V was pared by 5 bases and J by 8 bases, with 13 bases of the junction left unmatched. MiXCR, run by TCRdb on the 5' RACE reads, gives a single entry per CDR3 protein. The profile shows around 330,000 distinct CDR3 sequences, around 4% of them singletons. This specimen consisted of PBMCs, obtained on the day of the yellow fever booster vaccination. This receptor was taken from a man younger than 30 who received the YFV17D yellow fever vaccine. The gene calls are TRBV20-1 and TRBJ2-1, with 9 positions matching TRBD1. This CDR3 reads CSAGTGTGIWDEQFF. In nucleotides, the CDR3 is TGCAGTGCTGGAACCGGGACAGGGATTTGGGATGAGCAGTTCTTC.